These T cell receptor beta chains were read from a single sample in a study of ipilimumab plus nivolumab after autologous stem cell transplantation. The data were produced by immunoSEQ multiplex PCR, yet TCRdb's version contains in-frame clones alone and is incomplete. The repertoire holds around 19,000 clones, with 65% to 85% as singletons. The sequenced sample was PBMCs, obtained in a trial of ipilimumab plus nivolumab as post-transplant consolidation. The receptors here all came from a male donor with diffuse large B-cell lymphoma. The CDR3 runs from the conserved cysteine through the conserved F or W. Each record gives: CDR3 protein, J gene, V gene.

cdr3_aa: CASRSRGQGPTDTQYF
j_call: TRBJ2-3
v_call: TRBV7-2

cdr3_aa: CASSESALAVDTQYF
j_call: TRBJ2-3
v_call: TRBV18

cdr3_aa: CASSLEGGQGSNQPQHF
j_call: TRBJ1-5
v_call: TRBV7-8

cdr3_aa: CASSLLAADSTDTQYF
j_call: TRBJ2-3
v_call: TRBV5-6

cdr3_aa: CASSQDWIRDNEQFF
j_call: TRBJ2-1
v_call: TRBV4-3

cdr3_aa: CASSLGLAGGVQYF
j_call: TRBJ2-7
v_call: TRBV4-1

cdr3_aa: CATSRDTWSGSKSVYEQYF
j_call: TRBJ2-7
v_call: TRBV15

cdr3_aa: CASSSPGWDRSYGYTF
j_call: TRBJ1-2
v_call: TRBV9

cdr3_aa: CASSEDSPTNTGELFF
j_call: TRBJ2-2
v_call: TRBV2

cdr3_aa: CASRTEEKLFF
j_call: TRBJ1-4
v_call: TRBV2

cdr3_aa: CANRNLRGYGYTF
j_call: TRBJ1-2
v_call: TRBV11-1

cdr3_aa: CASSWDRGNGYTF
j_call: TRBJ1-2
v_call: TRBV6-1

cdr3_aa: CASSLGGGPLEAFF
j_call: TRBJ1-1
v_call: TRBV7-9

cdr3_aa: CASSPHSGGAQETQYF
j_call: TRBJ2-5
v_call: TRBV27